A selection of T cell receptor beta chains follows, all from one sample in a study of cytomegalovirus exposure and HLA in healthy donors. Sequenced by immunoSEQ multiplex PCR; TCRdb stores in-frame clones only, minus some. The sample shows about 150,000 clones, roughly 79% of them seen only once. Material: PBMCs. These receptors all stem from a male donor in good health and CMV-seronegative. Both conserved end residues are part of each CDR3. A D gene is named only where the DNA matches it firmly. A row's size may be missing; if present it is once, few, many or a size class.

V	J	size	D	CDR3	DNA
TRBV6-5	TRBJ1-2	NA	NA	CASSYGAGPNYGYTF	TGTGCCAGCAGTTACGGGGCAGGCCCTAACTATGGCTACACCTTC
TRBV7-9	TRBJ2-2	NA	TRBD1	CASSLAWDRVNGELFF	TGTGCCAGCAGCTTAGCGTGGGACAGGGTCAACGGGGAGCTGTTTTTT
TRBV19	TRBJ2-7	few	TRBD2	CASASGRASYEQYF	TGTGCCAGTGCTAGCGGGAGGGCCTCCTACGAGCAGTACTTC
TRBV5-8	TRBJ1-5	NA	NA	CASSYDSNQPQHF	TGTGCCAGCAGCTACGACAGTAATCAGCCCCAGCATTTT
TRBV6-6	TRBJ2-7	NA	TRBD2	CASRLLAGGPHEQYF	TGTGCCAGCAGACTACTAGCGGGAGGGCCCCACGAGCAGTACTTC
TRBV7-2	TRBJ1-2	NA	TRBD1	CASSLGQGEGGYTF	TGTGCCAGCAGCTTGGGACAGGGGGAAGGGGGCTACACCTTC
TRBV2	TRBJ2-3	NA	TRBD2	CASAWGRGADTQYF	TGTGCCAGCGCGTGGGGGCGGGGGGCTGATACGCAGTATTTT
TRBV4-1	TRBJ2-5	NA	NA	CASSLRQVGQETQYF	TGCGCCAGCAGCCTAAGACAGGTGGGCCAAGAGACCCAGTACTTC
TRBV19	TRBJ1-5	NA	NA	CASSRGYQPQHF	TGTGCCAGTAGTAGAGGTTATCAGCCCCAGCATTTT
TRBV2	TRBJ1-1	NA	NA	CASIPLLNTEAFF	TGTGCCAGCATTCCTCTCCTGAACACTGAAGCTTTCTTT
TRBV10-3	TRBJ2-3	NA	NA	CAISENRGSDTQYF	TGTGCCATCAGTGAGAATAGGGGATCAGATACGCAGTATTTT
TRBV7-7	TRBJ2-1	once	TRBD2	CASSLGLADSYNEQFF	TGTGCCAGCAGCTTGGGACTAGCGGATTCCTACAATGAGCAGTTCTTC
TRBV6-5	TRBJ2-1	NA	TRBD1	CASSYTNRGPYNEQFF	TGTGCCAGCAGTTACACCAACAGGGGCCCCTACAATGAGCAGTTCTTC
TRBV9	TRBJ1-4	NA	TRBD1	CASSVAGTGPEKLFF	TGTGCCAGCAGCGTAGCTGGGACAGGTCCCGAAAAACTGTTTTTT
TRBV9	TRBJ2-5	NA	TRBD1	CASSRDSFQETQYF	TGTGCCAGCAGCCGGGACAGCTTCCAAGAGACCCAGTACTTC
TRBV5-1	TRBJ1-1	once	NA	CASSPTLGDGTLVAFF	TGCGCCAGCAGCCCAACCTTGGGGGACGGGACTTTAGTGGCTTTCTTT